One and the same sample provided the 32 T cell receptor beta chains below, sequenced in a study of patients and donors after allogeneic stem cell transplantation. One entry per CDR3 protein, called by TCRdb with MiXCR from the RT-PCR reads. The table lists 920,000 or so distinct CDR3 sequences, roughly 18% of them singletons, with 5% to 6.5% in the top ten. The specimen sequenced was blood, either unsorted or a sorted T cell fraction (not recorded which). These receptors all come from a human donor who was either an allogeneic HSCT recipient or a stem cell or donor lymphocyte infusion donor (not recorded which). It is not recorded whose cells these are; they may come from a transplant donor.

There are a few counts of this clonotype. J is TRBJ2-1 and V is TRBV20-1, with TRBD2 matching over 8 bases. V lost 6 bases, J lost 3 bases, and 7 bases stayed unmatched. Germline V gene sequence: CDR1 DFQATT, CDR2 SNEGSKA (reference sequence). This CDR3 has 14 residues. CDR3 nucleotides: TGCAGTGCCCCTCTAGCGGGCCTCTACAATGAGCAGTTCTTC. It codes for CSAPLAGLYNEQFF.

A few counts support this clonotype. The genes are TRBV20-1 and TRBJ1-2; D is perhaps TRBD1 (6 bases). The V gene's germline CDR1 is DFQATT and CDR2 SNEGSKA (reference sequence). The CDR3 extends over 9 amino acids. The CDR3 coding sequence is TGCAGCTTGGGGGCCGGCTACACCTTC. Translating it yields CSLGAGYTF.

This clonotype was counted a few times. In DNA form, the CDR3 reads TGTGCCAGCAGCCGTGGACAGGGCATCACCGGGGAGCTGTTTTTT. It yields the protein CASSRGQGITGELFF. The chain carries TRBV6-1 and TRBJ2-2, with TRBD1 matching over 8 bases. This CDR3 spans 15 amino acids. Looked up from germline, CDR1 is MNHNS and CDR2 is SASEGT. V shed 6 bases, J shed 4 bases, and the junction held 7 bases outside the gene matches.

This chain links TRBV9 with TRBJ2-5; TRBD1 is a possible D gene (6 bases). Trimming stripped 2 bases from V and 1 base from J, with 9 bases between. The CDR3 length is 14 residues. The germline CDR1 and CDR2 sequences are SGDLS and YYNGEE. The CDR3 sequence: CASSVRDTQETQYF. DNA for the CDR3: TGTGCCAGCAGCGTTAGGGACACCCAAGAGACCCAGTACTTC.

This clonotype is a singleton in its sample. This chain links TRBV5-5 with TRBJ2-1; D may be TRBD2 (5 bases). The CDR3 spans 15 residues. The V gene's germline CDR1 is SGHKS and CDR2 YYEKEE (reference sequence). Trimming took 3 bases from V and 8 from J, leaving 18 bases between them. CDR3: CASSWLGPAGDEQFF. CDR3 in DNA: TGTGCCAGCAGCTGGTTGGGTCCCGCCGGGGATGAGCAGTTCTTC.

A remark on this clonotype: A read error may explain this, as a much larger clone is one base away. The chain recombines TRBV5-1 with TRBJ2-7; TRBD2 is a possible D gene (7 bases). Germline values: CDR1 SGHRS, CDR2 YFSETQ. The CDR3 has 14 amino acids. CDR3 loop: CASSGGGLYSEQHF. In DNA, the CDR3 is TGCGCCAGCAGCGGGGGGGGCTTGTACTCCGAGCAGCACTTC.

There are many counts of this clonotype. The chain links TRBV5-1 to TRBJ2-7; D call uncertain. Germline V CDR1 and CDR2: SGHRS, YFSETQ. Trimming took off 0 bases at V and 2 bases at J, with 9 bases between the two ends. This CDR3 is 14 amino acids long. The CDR3 here is CASSLDGGPYEQYF. In nucleotides, the CDR3 is TGCGCCAGCAGCTTGGACGGTGGGCCCTACGAGCAGTACTTC. Full variable domain (remainder filled in from reference TRBV5-1 and TRBJ2-7): KAGVTQTPRYLIKTRGQQVTLSCSPISGHRSVSWYQQTPGQGLQFLFEYFSETQRNKGNFPGRFSGRQFSNSRSEMNVSTLELGDSALYLCASSLDGGPYEQYFGPGTRLTVT.

J is TRBJ1-4 and V is TRBV29-1; D not certain. The CDR3 loop spans 12 amino acids. Between the trimmed V and J ends, which lost 6 bases and 4 bases, there was a span of 9 bases. The V gene's germline CDR1 is SQVTM and CDR2 ANQGSEA. The CDR3 bases are TGCAGCGTCGTCACGTTTAATGAAAAACTGTTTTTT. Amino acids: CSVVTFNEKLFF.

The chain employs TRBV12-3 or TRBV12-4 and TRBJ2-7; 9 nucleotides line up with TRBD2. The CDR3 extends over 15 amino acids. V lost 1 base, J lost 2 bases, and 3 bases stayed unmatched. CDR3 amino acids: CASSLGAGGTYEQYF. The CDR3 DNA sequence: TGTGCCAGCAGTTTAGGGGCGGGGGGGACCTACGAGCAGTACTTC.

A few counts support this clonotype. This chain uses TRBV13 with TRBJ1-5; D remains unclear. From germline, CDR1 is PRHDT and CDR2 FYEKMQ (reference sequence). CDR3 length: 13 residues. The V gene lost 1 base and the J gene lost 9 bases, with 10 bases spanning the gap. The CDR3 loop is CASSLENEPPQHF. In DNA, the CDR3 is TGTGCCAGCAGCTTAGAAAATGAGCCGCCCCAGCATTTT. Full variable domain (missing parts from reference TRBV13 and TRBJ1-5): AAGVIQSPRHLIKEKRETATLKCYPIPRHDTVYWYQQGPGQDPQFLISFYEKMQSDKGSIPDRFSAQQFSDYHSELNMSSLELGDSALYFCASSLENEPPQHFGDGTRLSIL.

V and J are TRBV20-1 and TRBJ2-4, with a possible D match to TRBD1 (7 bases). V was pared by 4 bases and J by 3 bases, with 10 bases between. The CDR3 has 13 residues. Germline CDR1 and CDR2: DFQATT and SNEGSKA (reference sequence). CDR3 bases: TGCAGTGCTAACAGGGGAGGCAAAAACATTCAGTACTTC. Translating gives CSANRGGKNIQYF.

For the CDR3, the DNA is TGTGCCAGCACCCCCCAGATGAACACTGAAGCTTTCTTT. Translation gives CASTPQMNTEAFF. The chain links TRBV12-3 or TRBV12-4 to TRBJ1-1; D remains ambiguous. V gave up 7 bases and J gave up 0 bases, with 9 bases separating them. This CDR3 spans 13 amino acids.

There are a few counts of this clonotype. The genes are TRBV9 and TRBJ2-2, with unresolved D. V shed 0 bases and J shed 1 base, with 10 bases lying between them. Looked up from germline, CDR1 is SGDLS and CDR2 is YYNGEE. The CDR3 runs 16 residues. CDR3 coding DNA: TGTGCCAGCAGCGTAGGCAGGCTCCGGAACACCGGGGAGCTGTTTTTT. Translating gives CASSVGRLRNTGELFF.

The chain uses TRBV12-3 or TRBV12-4 and TRBJ1-1, with D possibly TRBD1 on 6 matching bases. The CDR3 runs 15 residues. Trimming removed 5 bases from V and 8 bases from J, with 21 bases in between. The DNA of the CDR3 is TGTGCCAGCAGTATAAAGACCAGGGGCGGTATAGAAGCTTTCTTT. This encodes CASSIKTRGGIEAFF.

The table lists this clonotype with a few counts. This sequence joins TRBV5-1 and TRBJ2-1; 7 bases match TRBD1. CDR3 length: 13 residues. The junction had 5 bases not matched to a gene; V was cut back by 4 bases and J by 7 bases. Germline CDR1 reads SGHRS; CDR2 reads YFSETQ. The CDR3 coding sequence is TGCGCCAGCAGCGTGGGACAGAATAATGAGCAGTTCTTC. Its protein product is CASSVGQNNEQFF.

The CDR3 protein is CASSFRTGASYEQYF. For the CDR3, the DNA is TGTGCCAGCAGCTTTAGGACAGGGGCGTCCTACGAGCAGTACTTC. V is TRBV5-4 and J is TRBJ2-7; 9 positions match TRBD1. V gave up 2 bases and J gave up 1 base; unmatched junction bases: 4. This CDR3 is built from 15 residues. Germline CDR1 is SGHNT and CDR2 is YYREEE (reference sequence). The entire variable domain, with the rest obtained from reference TRBV5-4 and TRBJ2-7, is as follows: ETGVTQSPTHLIKTRGQQVTLRCSSQSGHNTVSWYQQALGQGPQFIFQYYREEENGRGNFPPRFSGLQFPNYSSELNVNALELDDSALYLCASSFRTGASYEQYFGPGTRLTVT.

This sequence joins TRBV7-9 and TRBJ2-2; TRBD1 agrees at 10 bases. V lost 5 bases and J lost 6; bases outside the gene matches: 6. The CDR3 runs to 15 residues. Per germline, CDR1 SEHNR and CDR2 FQNEAQ (reference sequence). Here the CDR3 DNA reads TGTGCCAGCAGCCCGGCGGGGACAGGGGCCGGGGAGCTGTTTTTT. Translating gives CASSPAGTGAGELFF. The variable domain in full, with the rest retrieved from reference TRBV7-9 and TRBJ2-2, is DTGVSQNPRHKITKRGQNVTFRCDPISEHNRLYWYRQTLGQGPEFLTYFQNEAQLEKSRLLSDRFSAERPKGSFSTLEIQRTEQGDSAMYLCASSPAGTGAGELFFGEGSRLTVL.

This clonotype was seen only a few times. The V call is TRBV5-6, the J call TRBJ2-2, with TRBD1 matching 8 bases. The V and J ends lost 2 bases and 4 bases, in that order; junction bases with no gene match: 7. Germline V gene sequence: CDR1 SGHDT, CDR2 YYEEEE. CDR3 length: 16 residues. The DNA for the CDR3 is TGTGCCAGCAGCTTCGGTCAGGGGGCGCGCACCGGGGAGCTGTTTTTT. Translation gives CASSFGQGARTGELFF. The whole variable domain, filled in from reference TRBV5-6 and TRBJ2-2, reads DAGVTQSPTHLIKTRGQQVTLRCSPKSGHDTVSWYQQALGQGPQFIFQYYEEEERQRGNFPDRFSGHQFPNYSSELNVNALLLGDSALYLCASSFGQGARTGELFFGEGSRLTVL.

In this sample, this clonotype turned up a few times. The chain combines TRBV11-2 with TRBJ2-7; 7 positions match TRBD1. CDR1 and CDR2 (germline): SGHAT, FQNNGV. The CDR3 spans 16 residues. J lost 7 bases, V lost 2 bases, and 14 bases had no gene match. The CDR3 DNA reads TGTGCCAGCAGCTTATTCATGGACAGGAACCAAGGGGAGCAGTACTTC. The encoded protein is CASSLFMDRNQGEQYF.

The chain has TRBV2 and TRBJ2-1; 8 bases map to TRBD1. Germline loops: CDR1 SNHLY, CDR2 FYNNEI. The CDR3 totals 17 residues. With 6 bases clipped from V and 0 bases from J, the junction kept 10 bases outside the gene matches. The CDR3 region is CASRDRVLVSSYNEQFF. As DNA, the CDR3 is TGTGCCAGCAGGGACAGGGTATTAGTAAGCTCCTACAATGAGCAGTTCTTC.

This clonotype was observed at least ten times. The V gene is TRBV5-1, the J gene TRBJ2-1, with 8 bases matching TRBD2. Trimming took 2 bases from V and 4 from J; bases not matched to a gene: 5. CDR3 length: 15 amino acids. Germline assignment: CDR1 SGHRS and CDR2 YFSETQ. CDR3: CASSLAGETYNEQFF. The CDR3 nucleotides read TGCGCCAGCAGCTTAGCGGGGGAGACTTACAATGAGCAGTTCTTC.

This clonotype was seen only a few times. This chain joins TRBV5-1 and TRBJ2-7; weak D call: TRBD2 (6 bases). The CDR3 sequence is 16 residues long. V was cut by 0 bases and J by 4 bases, with 17 bases left in between. The germline CDR1 and CDR2 sequences are SGHRS and YFSETQ. CDR3 DNA: TGCGCCAGCAGCTTGGTGCCACGGGAGAAGGGTTACGAGCAGTACTTC. It codes for CASSLVPREKGYEQYF.

The chain carries TRBV4-2 and TRBJ1-5; D gene ambiguous. Germline V gene lookup returns CDR1 LGHNA and CDR2 YNFKEQ. The CDR3 contains 12 residues. V lost 2 bases, J lost 5 bases, and 4 bases lay in between. The CDR3 loop reads CASSQPDQPQHF. The CDR3, as DNA: TGTGCCAGCAGCCAACCCGATCAGCCCCAGCATTTT.

This clonotype was counted between two and nine times. CDR3 nucleotides: TGTGCCAGCAGCTTAAAAGGACGAATTCGGGACAGGGGCGAGAACACCGGGGAGCTGTTTTTT. This encodes CASSLKGRIRDRGENTGELFF. The chain has TRBV7-3 and TRBJ2-2; 10 bases are a match to TRBD1. The CDR3 length is 21 residues. The V gene end was trimmed by 1 base and the J gene end by 1 base; junction bases not matched to a gene: 15. Germline values: CDR1 SGHTA, CDR2 FQGTGA.

In its sample, this clonotype was seen many times. This chain links TRBV12-3 or TRBV12-4 with TRBJ2-3, with TRBD2 identical over 8 bases. The CDR3 sequence is 17 residues long. V lost 4 bases to trimming and J lost 8 bases; unmatched junction nucleotides: 17. This CDR3 is CASSSGSAGAAVATQYF. The CDR3 DNA reads as TGTGCCAGCAGTTCCGGCTCAGCGGGGGCCGCCGTCGCTACGCAGTATTTT.

The gene calls are TRBV24-1 and TRBJ1-3; D is uncertain. The CDR3 covers 11 residues. V was shortened by 9 bases and J by 5 bases, with 7 bases between the two germline ends. Germline CDR1 and CDR2: KGHDR and SFDVKD. The CDR3 loop reads CATSARNTIYF. Written as DNA, the CDR3 is TGTGCCACCTCGGCCAGAAACACCATATATTTT.

The rearrangement links TRBV7-8 to TRBJ1-2; a weak D match, TRBD1 (6 bases). Between the trimmed V and J ends, which lost 0 bases and 4 bases, there was a span of 15 bases. The CDR3 is made up of 16 amino acids. Germline V CDR1 and CDR2: SGHVS, FQNEAQ. The CDR3 region is CASSLAQGGFGYGYTF. The CDR3 DNA follows: TGTGCCAGCAGCTTAGCACAGGGAGGGTTCGGCTATGGCTACACCTTC.

This clonotype was detected a few times. The rearrangement joins TRBV18 to TRBJ2-2, with 7 positions matching TRBD1. Germline lookup yields CDR1 KGHSH and CDR2 LQKENI. With V trimmed by 3 bases and J by 3 bases, 4 bases remained unmatched. The CDR3 has 15 amino acids. Here the CDR3 reads CASSPTGRDTGELFF. For the CDR3, the DNA is TGTGCCAGCTCACCGACAGGGCGTGACACCGGGGAGCTGTTTTTT.

This clonotype was recorded a few times. The V and J genes are TRBV18 and TRBJ1-2; TRBD1 might be the D (5 bases). Trimming removed 1 base from V and 2 bases from J, with 8 bases in between. The CDR3 has 14 residues. The germline V gene encodes CDR1 KGHSH and CDR2 LQKENI. The CDR3 protein is CASSPQQGNYGYTF. Written as DNA, the CDR3 is TGTGCCAGCTCACCACAGCAGGGAAACTATGGCTACACCTTC.

This clonotype was seen a handful of times. The gene calls are TRBV25-1 and TRBJ2-5; TRBD1 agrees at 9 bases. The germline gives CDR1 MGHDK, CDR2 SYGVNS. The CDR3 extends over 15 amino acids. The junction had 9 bases not matched to a gene; V was cut back by 4 bases and J by 6 bases. This CDR3 is CASSALQGARKTQYF. Written as DNA, the CDR3 is TGTGCCAGCAGTGCACTACAGGGGGCTCGAAAGACCCAGTACTTC.

This clonotype was seen only a few times. The genes are TRBV2 and TRBJ2-7; D call uncertain. The V end was cut by 6 bases, the J end by 2 bases, with 11 bases between. The CDR3 extends over 13 amino acids. Germline values: CDR1 SNHLY, CDR2 FYNNEI. The CDR3, as DNA: TGTGCCAGCAGACGTTTTGGTGCCTACGAGCAGTACTTC. As protein: CASRRFGAYEQYF. Full variable domain (remainder filled in from reference TRBV2 and TRBJ2-7): EPEVTQTPSHQVTQMGQEVILRCVPISNHLYFYWYRQILGQKVEFLVSFYNNEISEKSEIFDDQFSVERPDGSNFTLKIRSTKLEDSAMYFCASRRFGAYEQYFGPGTRLTVT.

This sequence joins TRBV3-1 and TRBJ2-3, with a possible D match to TRBD2 (5 bases). CDR1 and CDR2 from the germline V gene are LGHDT and YNNKEL (reference sequence). V lost 1 base to trimming and J lost 1 base, with 12 bases between them. The CDR3 is 16 residues long. CDR3 coding DNA: TGTGCCAGCAGCCAAGGAACTAGGACGGGCACAGATACGCAGTATTTT. It is translated as CASSQGTRTGTDTQYF.